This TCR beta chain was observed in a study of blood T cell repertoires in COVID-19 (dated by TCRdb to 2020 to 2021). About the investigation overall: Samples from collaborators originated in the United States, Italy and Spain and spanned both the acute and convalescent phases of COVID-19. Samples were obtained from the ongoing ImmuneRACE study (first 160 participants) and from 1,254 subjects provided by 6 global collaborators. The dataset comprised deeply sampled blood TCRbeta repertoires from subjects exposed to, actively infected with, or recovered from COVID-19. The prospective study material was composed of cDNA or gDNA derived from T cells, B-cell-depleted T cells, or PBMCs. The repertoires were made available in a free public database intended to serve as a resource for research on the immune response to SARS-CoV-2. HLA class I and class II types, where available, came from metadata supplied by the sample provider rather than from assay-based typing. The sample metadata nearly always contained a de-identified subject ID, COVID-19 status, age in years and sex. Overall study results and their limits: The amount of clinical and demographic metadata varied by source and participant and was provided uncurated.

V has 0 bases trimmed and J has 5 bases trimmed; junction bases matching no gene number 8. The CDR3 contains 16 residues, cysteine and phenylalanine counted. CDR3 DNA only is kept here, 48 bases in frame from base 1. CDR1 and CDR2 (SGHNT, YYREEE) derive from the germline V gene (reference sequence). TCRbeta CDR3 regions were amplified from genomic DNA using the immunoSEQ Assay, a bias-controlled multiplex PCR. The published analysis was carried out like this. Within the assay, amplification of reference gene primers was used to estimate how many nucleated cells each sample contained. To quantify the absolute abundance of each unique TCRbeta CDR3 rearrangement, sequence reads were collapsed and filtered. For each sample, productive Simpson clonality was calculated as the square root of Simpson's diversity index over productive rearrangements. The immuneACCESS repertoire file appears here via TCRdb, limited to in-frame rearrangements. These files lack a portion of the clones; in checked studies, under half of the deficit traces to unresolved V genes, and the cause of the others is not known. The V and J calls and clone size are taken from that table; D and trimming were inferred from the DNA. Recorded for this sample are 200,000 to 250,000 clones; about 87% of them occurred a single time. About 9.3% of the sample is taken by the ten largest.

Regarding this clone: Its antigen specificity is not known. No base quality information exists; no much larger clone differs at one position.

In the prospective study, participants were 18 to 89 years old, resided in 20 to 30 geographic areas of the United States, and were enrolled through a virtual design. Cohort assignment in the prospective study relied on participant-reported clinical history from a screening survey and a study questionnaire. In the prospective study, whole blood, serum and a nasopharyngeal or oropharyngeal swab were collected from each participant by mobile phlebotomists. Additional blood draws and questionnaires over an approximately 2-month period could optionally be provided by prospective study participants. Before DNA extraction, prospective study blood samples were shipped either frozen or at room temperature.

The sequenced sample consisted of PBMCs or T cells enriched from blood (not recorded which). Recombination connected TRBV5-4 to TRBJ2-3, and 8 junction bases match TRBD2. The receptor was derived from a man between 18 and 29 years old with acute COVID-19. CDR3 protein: CASSLEAGAPRDTQYF. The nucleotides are TGTGCCAGCAGCTTGGAAGCGGGAGCCCCCAGAGATACGCAGTATTTT.